This passage covers 27 T cell receptor beta chains from one sample sequenced in a study of T-cell memory formation after mild COVID-19. In TCRdb, the 5' RACE reads were re-called with MiXCR into one record per CDR3 protein. In the table there are around 300,000 distinct CDR3 sequences, 10% to 15% of which are singletons. Sequencing was done on a sample of PBMCs or a T cell subset sorted from them (not recorded which). The receptor set was obtained from a young man who had mild COVID-19 (a few samples of this study predate the infection). Cell type and time point are not known.

This clonotype was found a few times. The chain is built from TRBV6-5 and TRBJ2-2; D unresolved. V gave up 6 bases and J gave up 0 bases, with 5 bases separating them. The CDR3 totals 13 residues. Germline CDR1 MNHEY, CDR2 SVGAGI. In DNA, the CDR3 is TGTGCCAGCAGCCGCTCGAACACCGGGGAGCTGTTTTTT. Its translation: CASSRSNTGELFF.

This clonotype was detected only a few times. The J gene is TRBJ2-5, the V gene TRBV5-1; D not certain. V lost 2 bases and J 3 bases, leaving 14 bases between the germline ends. Germline CDR1 SGHRS, CDR2 YFSETQ. CDR3 length: 15 residues. The DNA for the CDR3 is TGCGCCAGCAGCTTTCACGGCGCGAGGAAAGAGACCCAGTACTTC. Translating gives CASSFHGARKETQYF.

This clonotype was detected only a few times. The chain couples TRBV6-2 or TRBV6-3 to TRBJ2-4; D is possibly TRBD2 (5 bases). Germline CDR1 is MNHEY and CDR2 is SVGEGT. Trimming removed 7 bases at V and 5 bases at J, with 21 bases between. The CDR3 consists of 16 residues. The chain's CDR3 is CASTQQAGGSQNIQYF. DNA for the CDR3: TGTGCCAGCACCCAGCAAGCCGGTGGGAGCCAAAACATTCAGTACTTC.

This chain uses TRBV3-1 with TRBJ1-6; no clear D gene. CDR1 is LGHDT, CDR2 YNNKEL, per germline (reference sequence). V dropped 1 base and J dropped 10 bases, with 11 bases sitting between them. The CDR3 contains 14 residues. This CDR3 reads CASSQGAVDSPLHF. The DNA of the CDR3 is TGTGCCAGCAGCCAAGGGGCGGTTGACTCACCCCTCCACTTT.

This clonotype turned up a few times. The chain couples TRBV5-1 to TRBJ2-2, with D perhaps matching TRBD1 (6 bases). CDR1 SGHRS and CDR2 YFSETQ come from the germline V gene. There are 13 residues in the CDR3. V was pared by 6 bases and J by 5 bases, with 11 bases between. The CDR3, as DNA: TGCGCCAGCAAGGGGCAGGGGACCGGGGAGCTGTTTTTT. Its protein product is CASKGQGTGELFF.

In this sample, this clonotype turned up a few times. The chain uses TRBV27 and TRBJ2-3; the D call may be TRBD1 or TRBD2 (6 bases each). Germline loops: CDR1 MNHEY, CDR2 SMNVEV (reference sequence). The V end lost 2 bases, the J end lost 4 bases, and 13 bases lay between the germline ends. The CDR3 spans 15 residues. The CDR3 nucleotides read TGTGCCAGCAGTTTACTATGGGGGGCCCCAGATACGCAGTATTTT. Translated, it gives CASSLLWGAPDTQYF.

This clonotype was seen more than once but under ten times. V is TRBV11-2 and J is TRBJ2-3, with 10 bases matching TRBD1. Trimming cost V 6 bases and J 4 bases; bases outside gene matches: 13. CDR3 length: 17 amino acids. Germline V gene lookup returns CDR1 SGHAT and CDR2 FQNNGV. As DNA, the CDR3 is TGTGCCAGCAGTTCGGACAGGGGGTCTTGGGGGTCAGATACGCAGTATTTT. Protein sequence: CASSSDRGSWGSDTQYF.

This clonotype came up a few times. The CDR3 nucleotides are TGTGCCAGCAGTTTACTAGTTGAGCCAGATACGCAGTATTTT. It codes for CASSLLVEPDTQYF. The V call is TRBV12-3 or TRBV12-4, the J call TRBJ2-3; D is ambiguous. The CDR3 length is 14 residues. V shed 2 bases and J shed 4 bases, with 10 bases lying between them.

CDR3 DNA sequence: TGTGCCAGCAGCCTAGAACAGGGCCACGAGCAGTACTTC. This sequence encodes CASSLEQGHEQYF. The genes are TRBV7-9 and TRBJ2-7; possibly TRBD1 for D (6 bases). CDR1 is SEHNR and CDR2 is FQNEAQ in the germline V gene (reference sequence). The germline V and J ends were trimmed by 5 bases and 5 bases, with 13 bases remaining between them. There are 13 residues in the CDR3.

The V gene is TRBV4-1, the J gene TRBJ1-1; D perhaps matches TRBD1 (6 bases). Trimming removed 4 bases at V and 0 bases at J, with 12 bases between. Germline V lookup: CDR1 MGHRA, CDR2 YSYEKL. The CDR3 is 15 residues long. This chain's CDR3 is CASSPSDSMNTEAFF. CDR3 nucleotides: TGCGCCAGCAGCCCGTCGGACAGCATGAACACTGAAGCTTTCTTT.

As for this clonotype: Given a much more abundant clone one base away, this may be a read error. This sequence joins TRBV20-1 and TRBJ2-5; D gene ambiguous. The CDR3 sequence is 10 residues long. Germline V CDR1 and CDR2: DFQATT, SNEGSKA (reference sequence). The V end was cut by 1 base, the J end by 5 bases, with 2 bases between. The CDR3 loop is CSARAETQYF. CDR3 in DNA: TGCAGTGCTAGAGCTGAGACCCAGTACTTC.

CDR3 nucleotides: TGTGCCAGCAGGTCGGGACAGGGGCCTTTGCACACTGAAGCTTTCTTT. It codes for CASRSGQGPLHTEAFF. V and J are TRBV28 and TRBJ1-1; TRBD1 matches 10 bases. J was trimmed by 3 bases and V by 6 bases; bases with no gene match: 10. The CDR3 totals 16 residues. CDR1 and CDR2 (germline): MDHEN, SYDVKM.

At least ten counts were recorded for this clonotype. The CDR3 region has the DNA TGTGCCAGCAGTTACTGGACTAGCGGGGTAGGGGATACGCAGTATTTT. The encoded protein is CASSYWTSGVGDTQYF. The chain is built from TRBV6-5 and TRBJ2-3, with 12 bases identical to TRBD2. Germline assignment: CDR1 MNHEY and CDR2 SVGAGI. The CDR3 loop spans 16 amino acids. V dropped 1 base and J dropped 6; count of bases not matched to a gene: 5.

The rearrangement joins TRBV18 to TRBJ2-7; no clear D gene. The CDR3 is made up of 13 amino acids. Per germline, CDR1 KGHSH and CDR2 LQKENI. V gave up 0 bases and J gave up 0 bases, with 3 bases separating them. The CDR3 is CASSPPSSYEQYV. The CDR3 bases are TGTGCCAGCTCACCACCTAGCTCCTACGAGCAGTACGTC.

V is TRBV27 and J is TRBJ2-2; the match to TRBD1 covers 7 bases. Trimming cost V 8 bases and J 4 bases; bases outside gene matches: 10. The length of the CDR3 is 15 residues. Germline V gene sequence: CDR1 MNHEY, CDR2 SMNVEV (reference sequence). CDR3 sequence reads: CASSQTGRGTGELFF. CDR3 DNA: TGTGCCAGCTCGCAGACAGGGCGCGGCACCGGGGAGCTGTTTTTT.

This chain links TRBV7-3 with TRBJ2-5; no reliable D call. The CDR3 loop spans 13 amino acids. V lost 4 bases, J lost 0 bases, and 6 bases lay in between. CDR1 is SGHTA, CDR2 FQGTGA, per germline. The CDR3 DNA is TGTGCCAGCAGCTGGACCTACCAAGAGACCCAGTACTTC. It encodes CASSWTYQETQYF.

J is TRBJ2-1 and V is TRBV5-1; TRBD1 aligns across 7 bases. There are 16 residues in the CDR3. With 4 bases clipped from V and 7 bases from J, the junction kept 14 bases outside the gene matches. The germline gives CDR1 SGHRS, CDR2 YFSETQ. DNA for the CDR3: TGCGCCAGCAGCCATCAGACCCAGGGGGTGAGGAATGAGCAGTTCTTC. Translation gives CASSHQTQGVRNEQFF.

Regarding this clonotype: It may be a read error: a sequence one base away is much more abundant. J is TRBJ2-1 and V is TRBV6-5; the match to TRBD1 covers 9 bases. V lost 6 bases, J lost 8 bases, and 8 bases stayed unmatched. The CDR3 length is 14 residues. Germline CDR1 is MNHEY and CDR2 is SVGAGI. CDR3 amino acids: CASRGTGCLDEQFF. CDR3 DNA: TGTGCCAGCAGAGGGACAGGGTGTTTGGATGAGCAGTTCTTC.

This chain uses TRBV18 with TRBJ1-1; a possible D gene is TRBD1 (6 bases). The CDR3 totals 15 residues. V was cut by 3 bases and J by 2 bases, with 13 bases left in between. The germline V gene has CDR1 KGHSH and CDR2 LQKENI. Written as DNA, the CDR3 is TGTGCCAGCTCACCGTCTCAGGGGAGCAACACTGAAGCTTTCTTT. Residues: CASSPSQGSNTEAFF.

This clonotype showed up just a few times. V and J are TRBV7-2 and TRBJ2-3; 11 nucleotides agree with TRBD2. The CDR3 sequence is 17 residues long. V trimming: 2 bases; J trimming: 6 bases; junction bases outside the gene matches: 10. The germline V gene has CDR1 SGHTA and CDR2 FQGNSA. CDR3: CASSLLVAGGRRDTQYF. The CDR3 DNA sequence: TGTGCCAGCAGCTTATTAGTAGCGGGGGGGCGTCGCGATACGCAGTATTTT.

This clonotype has just a few counts. The genes are TRBV5-6 and TRBJ1-1; D not certain. The ends were cut back, 0 bases at V and 4 bases at J, with 10 bases in the middle. CDR1 is SGHDT and CDR2 is YYEEEE in the germline V gene. This CDR3 has 14 amino acids. The CDR3 here is CASSLGRSLTEAFF. In DNA form, the CDR3 reads TGTGCCAGCAGCTTGGGACGTAGTCTCACTGAAGCTTTCTTT.

This chain links TRBV29-1 with TRBJ2-2; unclear D gene. V was pared by 3 bases and J by 1 base, with 6 bases between. The CDR3 is 13 residues long. Germline-derived CDR1 and CDR2 are SQVTM and ANQGSEA. The CDR3 here is CSVEQENTGELFF. CDR3 DNA: TGCAGCGTTGAGCAGGAGAACACCGGGGAGCTGTTTTTT.

This clonotype appeared a few times. V is TRBV7-2 and J is TRBJ1-6; no reliable D call. V dropped 5 bases and J dropped 10 bases, with 18 bases sitting between them. The germline V gene has CDR1 SGHTA and CDR2 FQGNSA. This CDR3 is 15 amino acids long. DNA of the CDR3: TGTGCCAGCAGCCCCGATGCCGTCGTGGGGTCACCCCTCCACTTT. This codes for CASSPDAVVGSPLHF.

This clonotype was counted only a few times. The chain recombines TRBV10-3 with TRBJ1-5, with D possibly being TRBD1 (6 bases). With 0 bases removed from V and 1 base from J, the gap between germline ends came to 7 bases. CDR1 is ENHRY and CDR2 is SYGVKD in the germline V gene. This CDR3 region has 15 residues. CDR3 in DNA: TGTGCCATCAGTGAGTCGAGGGGGAGCAATCAGCCCCAGCATTTT. Translation: CAISESRGSNQPQHF.

The chain links TRBV12-3 or TRBV12-4 to TRBJ2-7, with TRBD2 matching 9 bases. This CDR3 spans 14 amino acids. The V gene end was trimmed by 4 bases and the J gene end by 6 bases; junction bases not matched to a gene: 7. CDR3 bases: TGTGCCAGCAGTTCAGCGGGGGGCTGGGGCGAGCAGTACTTC. Protein: CASSSAGGWGEQYF.

This clonotype was seen at least ten times. The rearrangement uses TRBV29-1 and TRBJ2-3; D is uncertain. The CDR3 length is 11 residues. In germline, CDR1 is SQVTM, CDR2 ANQGSEA. V lost 5 bases and J 6 bases, leaving 9 bases between the germline ends. CDR3 protein: CSVNKKDTQYF. The CDR3 coding sequence is TGCAGCGTTAACAAAAAGGATACGCAGTATTTT.

The table lists this clonotype with a few counts. The CDR3 region has the DNA TGCGCCAGCAGCCAGCCCCTAGCGGGGAGGGCGACCCAGTACTTC. This encodes CASSQPLAGRATQYF. This chain connects TRBV4-1 to TRBJ2-5; 9 bases match TRBD2. J was trimmed by 7 bases and V by 3 bases; bases with no gene match: 9. The CDR3 is made up of 15 amino acids. Germline V CDR1 and CDR2: MGHRA, YSYEKL.